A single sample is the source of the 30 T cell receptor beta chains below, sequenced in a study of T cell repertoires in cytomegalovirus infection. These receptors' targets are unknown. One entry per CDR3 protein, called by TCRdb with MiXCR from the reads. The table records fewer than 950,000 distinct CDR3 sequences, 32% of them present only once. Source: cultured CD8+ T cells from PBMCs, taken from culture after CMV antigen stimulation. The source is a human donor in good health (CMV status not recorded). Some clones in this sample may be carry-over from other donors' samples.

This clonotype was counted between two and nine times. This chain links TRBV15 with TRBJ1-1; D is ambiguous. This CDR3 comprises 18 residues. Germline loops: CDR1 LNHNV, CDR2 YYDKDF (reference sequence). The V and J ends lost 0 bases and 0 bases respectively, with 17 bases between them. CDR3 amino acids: CATSRDNYDTWMNTEAFF. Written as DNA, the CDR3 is TGTGCCACCAGCAGAGATAACTACGACACATGGATGAACACTGAAGCTTTCTTT. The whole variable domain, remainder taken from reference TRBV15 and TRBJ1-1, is DAMVIQNPRYQVTQFGKPVTLSCSQTLNHNVMYWYQQKSSQAPKLLFHYYDKDFNNEADTPDNFQSRRPNTSFCFLDIRSPGLGDTAMYLCATSRDNYDTWMNTEAFFGQGTRLTVV.

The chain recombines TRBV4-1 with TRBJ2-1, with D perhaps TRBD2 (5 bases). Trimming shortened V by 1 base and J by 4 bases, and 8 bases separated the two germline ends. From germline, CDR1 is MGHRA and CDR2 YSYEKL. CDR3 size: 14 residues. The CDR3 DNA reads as TGCGCCAGCAGCCAAGGCCCGGGATACAATGAGCAGTTCTTC. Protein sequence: CASSQGPGYNEQFF.

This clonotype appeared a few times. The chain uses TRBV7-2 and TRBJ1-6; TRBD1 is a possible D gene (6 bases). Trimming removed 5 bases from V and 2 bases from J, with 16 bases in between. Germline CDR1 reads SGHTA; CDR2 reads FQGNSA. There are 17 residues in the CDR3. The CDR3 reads CASSPDRGATYNSPLHF. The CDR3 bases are TGTGCCAGCAGCCCGGATCGGGGGGCCACCTATAATTCACCCCTCCACTTT.

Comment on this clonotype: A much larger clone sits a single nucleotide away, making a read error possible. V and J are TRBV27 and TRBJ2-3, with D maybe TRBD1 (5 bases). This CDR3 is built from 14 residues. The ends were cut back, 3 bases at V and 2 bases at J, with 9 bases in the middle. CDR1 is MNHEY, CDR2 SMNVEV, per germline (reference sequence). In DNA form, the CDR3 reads TGTGCCAGCAGTTTCGACAGATACACAGATACGCAGTATTTT. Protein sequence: CASSFDRYTDTQYF.

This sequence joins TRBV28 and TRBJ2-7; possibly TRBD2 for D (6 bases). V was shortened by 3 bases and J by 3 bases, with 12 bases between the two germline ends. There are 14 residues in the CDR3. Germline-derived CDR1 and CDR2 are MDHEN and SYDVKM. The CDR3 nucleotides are TGTGCCAGCAGTTTGAGGGGAGGTAGCTACGAGCAGTACGTC. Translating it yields CASSLRGGSYEQYV.

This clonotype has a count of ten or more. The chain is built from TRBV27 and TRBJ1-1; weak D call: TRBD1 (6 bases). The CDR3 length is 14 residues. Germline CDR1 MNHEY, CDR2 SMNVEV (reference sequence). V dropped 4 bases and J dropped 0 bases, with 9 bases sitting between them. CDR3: CASSWSGVNTEAFF. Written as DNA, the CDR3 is TGTGCCAGCAGTTGGTCAGGGGTGAACACTGAAGCTTTCTTT.

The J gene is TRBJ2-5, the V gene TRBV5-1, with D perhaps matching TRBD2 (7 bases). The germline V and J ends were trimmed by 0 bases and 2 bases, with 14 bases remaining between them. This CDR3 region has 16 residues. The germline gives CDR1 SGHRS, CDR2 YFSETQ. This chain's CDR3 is CASSLEAGGTQETQYF. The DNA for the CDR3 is TGCGCCAGCAGCTTGGAGGCCGGGGGGACACAAGAGACCCAGTACTTC.

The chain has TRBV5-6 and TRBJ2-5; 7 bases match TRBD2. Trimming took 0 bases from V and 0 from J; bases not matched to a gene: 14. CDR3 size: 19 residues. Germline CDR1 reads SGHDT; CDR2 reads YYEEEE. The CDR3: CASSLASRNWGLYQETQYF. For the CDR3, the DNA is TGTGCCAGCAGCTTGGCCAGCAGAAACTGGGGACTATACCAAGAGACCCAGTACTTC.

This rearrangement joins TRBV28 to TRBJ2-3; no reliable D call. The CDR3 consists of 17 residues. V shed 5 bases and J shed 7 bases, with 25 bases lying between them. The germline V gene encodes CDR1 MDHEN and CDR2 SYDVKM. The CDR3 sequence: CASSPMTEGPLLYTQYF. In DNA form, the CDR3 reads TGTGCCAGCAGTCCTATGACTGAAGGACCCTTACTTTATACGCAGTATTTT. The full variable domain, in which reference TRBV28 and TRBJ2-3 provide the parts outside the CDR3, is DVKVTQSSRYLVKRTGEKVFLECVQDMDHENMFWYRQDPGLGLRLIYFSYDVKMKEKGDIPEGYSVSREKKERFSLILESASTNQTSMYLCASSPMTEGPLLYTQYFGPGTRLTVL.

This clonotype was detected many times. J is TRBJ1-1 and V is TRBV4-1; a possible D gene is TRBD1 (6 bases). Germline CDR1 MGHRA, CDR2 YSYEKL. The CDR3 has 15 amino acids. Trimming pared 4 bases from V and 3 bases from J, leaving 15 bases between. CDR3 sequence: CASSLGGAGDTEAFF. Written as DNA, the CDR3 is TGCGCCAGCAGCCTAGGGGGGGCCGGGGACACTGAAGCTTTCTTT.

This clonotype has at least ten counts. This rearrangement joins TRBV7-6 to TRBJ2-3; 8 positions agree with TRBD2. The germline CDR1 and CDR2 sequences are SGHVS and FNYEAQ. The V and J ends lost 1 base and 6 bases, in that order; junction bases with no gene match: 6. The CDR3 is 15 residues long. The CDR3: CASSLGLALSDTQYF. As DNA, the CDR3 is TGTGCCAGCAGCTTAGGACTAGCGCTTTCGGATACGCAGTATTTT. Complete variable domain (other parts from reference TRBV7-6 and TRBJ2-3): GAGVSQSPRYKVTKRGQDVALRCDPISGHVSLYWYRQALGQGPEFLTYFNYEAQQDKSGLPNDRFSAERPEGSISTLTIQRTEQRDSAMYRCASSLGLALSDTQYFGPGTRLTVL.

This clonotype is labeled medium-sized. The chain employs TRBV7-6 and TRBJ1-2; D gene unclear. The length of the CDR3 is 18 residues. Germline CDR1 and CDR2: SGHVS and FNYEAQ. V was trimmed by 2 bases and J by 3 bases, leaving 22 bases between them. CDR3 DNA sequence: TGTGCCAGCAGCTTAATTCAGTGGGCAGGACGGGAGCACTATGGCTACACCTTC. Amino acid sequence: CASSLIQWAGREHYGYTF.

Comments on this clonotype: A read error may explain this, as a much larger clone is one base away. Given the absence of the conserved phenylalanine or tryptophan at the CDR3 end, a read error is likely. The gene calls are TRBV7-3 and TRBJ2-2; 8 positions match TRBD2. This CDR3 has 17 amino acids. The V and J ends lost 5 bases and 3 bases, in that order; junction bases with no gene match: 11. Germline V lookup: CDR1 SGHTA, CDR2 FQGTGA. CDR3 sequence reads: CASSPQGAGAYTGELFS. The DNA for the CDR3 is TGTGCCAGCAGCCCCCAGGGAGCGGGGGCGTACACCGGGGAGCTGTTTTCT.

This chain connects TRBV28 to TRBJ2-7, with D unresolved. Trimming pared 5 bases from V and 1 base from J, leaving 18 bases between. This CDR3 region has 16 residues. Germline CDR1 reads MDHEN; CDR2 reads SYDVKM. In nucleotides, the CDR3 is TGTGCCAGCAGTCCCCCCCTTTTGAGCGAGTCCTACGAGCAGTACGTC. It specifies CASSPPLLSESYEQYV.

This CDR3 is CASRRSGQGSYNEQFF. The DNA for the CDR3 is TGTGCCAGCAGAAGGTCTGGACAGGGATCCTACAATGAGCAGTTCTTC. The V gene is TRBV2, the J gene TRBJ2-1; 8 bases line up with TRBD1. The CDR3 is 16 residues long. Unmatched junction bases numbered 8, after V lost 6 bases and J lost 1 base. Germline V lookup: CDR1 SNHLY, CDR2 FYNNEI.

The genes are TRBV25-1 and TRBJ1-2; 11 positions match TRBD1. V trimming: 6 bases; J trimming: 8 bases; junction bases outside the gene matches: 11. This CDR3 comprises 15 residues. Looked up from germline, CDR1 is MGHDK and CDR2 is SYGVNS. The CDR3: CASRSGQGANGGYTF. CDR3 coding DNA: TGTGCCAGCAGGTCTGGACAGGGGGCGAATGGAGGCTACACCTTC.

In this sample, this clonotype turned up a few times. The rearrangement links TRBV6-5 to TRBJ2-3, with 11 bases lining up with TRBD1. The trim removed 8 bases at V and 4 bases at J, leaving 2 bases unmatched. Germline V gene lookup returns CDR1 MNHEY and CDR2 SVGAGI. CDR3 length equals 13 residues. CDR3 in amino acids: CASEGQGADTQYF. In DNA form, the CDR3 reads TGTGCCAGCGAGGGACAGGGGGCAGATACGCAGTATTTT.

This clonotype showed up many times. The CDR3 reads CASSLGDLPGGYTF. For the CDR3, the DNA is TGTGCCAGCAGTTTAGGGGACCTTCCGGGGGGCTACACCTTC. The chain couples TRBV6-5 to TRBJ1-2; TRBD1 is a possible D gene (5 bases). V gave up 4 bases and J gave up 8 bases, with 17 bases separating them. The CDR3 runs 14 residues. Germline V gene lookup returns CDR1 MNHEY and CDR2 SVGAGI.

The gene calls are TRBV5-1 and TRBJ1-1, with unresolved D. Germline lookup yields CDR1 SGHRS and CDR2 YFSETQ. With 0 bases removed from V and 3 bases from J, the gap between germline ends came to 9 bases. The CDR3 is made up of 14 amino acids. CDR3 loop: CASSLGGWDTEAFF. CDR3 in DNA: TGCGCCAGCAGCTTGGGTGGATGGGACACTGAAGCTTTCTTT.

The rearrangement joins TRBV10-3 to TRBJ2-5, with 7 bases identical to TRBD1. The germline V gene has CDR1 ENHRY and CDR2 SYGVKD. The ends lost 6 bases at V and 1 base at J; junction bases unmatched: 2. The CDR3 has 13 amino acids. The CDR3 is CAISSGGQETQYF. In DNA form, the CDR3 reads TGTGCCATCAGCTCAGGGGGCCAAGAGACCCAGTACTTC.

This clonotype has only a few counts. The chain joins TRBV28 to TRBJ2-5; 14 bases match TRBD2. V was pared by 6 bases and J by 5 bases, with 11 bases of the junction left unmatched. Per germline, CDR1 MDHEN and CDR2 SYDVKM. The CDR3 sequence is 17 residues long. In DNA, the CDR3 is TGTGCCAGCAGGACTAGCGGGGGGGCCTTCAACGAGGAGACCCAGTACTTC. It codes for CASRTSGGAFNEETQYF.

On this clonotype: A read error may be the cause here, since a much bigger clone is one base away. The CDR3: CANRMLVPTGGRETQYF. DNA of the CDR3: TGTGCCAACAGAATGCTAGTGCCGACAGGGGGCAGGGAGACCCAGTACTTC. The chain is built from TRBV6-1 and TRBJ2-5; 10 bases align to TRBD1. Trimming took 10 bases from V and 5 from J; bases not matched to a gene: 19. Germline values: CDR1 MNHNS, CDR2 SASEGT. The CDR3 consists of 17 residues.

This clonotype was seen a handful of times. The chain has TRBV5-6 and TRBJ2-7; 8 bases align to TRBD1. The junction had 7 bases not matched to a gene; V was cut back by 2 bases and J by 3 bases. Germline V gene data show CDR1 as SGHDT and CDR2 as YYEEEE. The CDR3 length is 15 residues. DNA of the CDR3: TGTGCCAGCAGCTTCGGGGCAGGGGGCCACTACGAGCAGTACTTC. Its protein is CASSFGAGGHYEQYF.

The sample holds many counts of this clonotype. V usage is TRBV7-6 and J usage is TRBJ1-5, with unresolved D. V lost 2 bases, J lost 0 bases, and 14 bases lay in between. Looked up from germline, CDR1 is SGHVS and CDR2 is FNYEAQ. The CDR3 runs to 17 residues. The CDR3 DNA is TGTGCCAGCAGCTTATTACGGTTCAGGTATAGCAATCAGCCCCAGCATTTT. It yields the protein CASSLLRFRYSNQPQHF. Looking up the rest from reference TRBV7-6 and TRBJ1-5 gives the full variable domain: GAGVSQSPRYKVTKRGQDVALRCDPISGHVSLYWYRQALGQGPEFLTYFNYEAQQDKSGLPNDRFSAERPEGSISTLTIQRTEQRDSAMYRCASSLLRFRYSNQPQHFGDGTRLSIL.

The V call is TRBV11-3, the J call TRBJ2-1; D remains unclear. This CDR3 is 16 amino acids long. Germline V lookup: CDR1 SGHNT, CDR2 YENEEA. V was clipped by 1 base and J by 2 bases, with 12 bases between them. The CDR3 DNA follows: TGTGCCAGCAGCTTAGGAGGAGACCTCCCCTACAATGAGCAGTTCTTC. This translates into CASSLGGDLPYNEQFF.

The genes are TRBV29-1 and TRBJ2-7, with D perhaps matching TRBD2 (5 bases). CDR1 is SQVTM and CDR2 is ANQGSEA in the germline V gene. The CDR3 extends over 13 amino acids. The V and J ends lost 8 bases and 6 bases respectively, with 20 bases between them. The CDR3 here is CSPLQERDGEQYV. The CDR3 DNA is TGCAGCCCGTTGCAGGAGAGGGATGGCGAGCAGTACGTC.

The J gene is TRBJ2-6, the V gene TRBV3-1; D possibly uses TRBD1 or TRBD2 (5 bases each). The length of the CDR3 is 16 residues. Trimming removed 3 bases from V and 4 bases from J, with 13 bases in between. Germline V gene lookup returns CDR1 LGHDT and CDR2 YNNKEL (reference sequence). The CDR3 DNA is TGTGCCAGCAGCCAGGGGGAAGGAAAAGGGGCCAACGTCCTGACTTTC. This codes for CASSQGEGKGANVLTF.

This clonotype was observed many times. The CDR3: CASSLPGSPTGELFF. The CDR3 DNA is TGTGCCAGCAGCCTCCCCGGCAGCCCAACCGGGGAGCTGTTTTTT. This rearrangement joins TRBV7-6 to TRBJ2-2; no firm D call. Trimming took 5 bases from V and 5 from J, leaving 15 bases between them. Germline loops: CDR1 SGHVS, CDR2 FNYEAQ. CDR3 size: 15 residues.

CDR3 region: CATSDLVGGPSTDTQYF. DNA of the CDR3: TGTGCCACCAGTGATTTAGTCGGGGGGCCATCCACAGATACGCAGTATTTT. The genes are TRBV24-1 and TRBJ2-3, with D perhaps matching TRBD2 (7 bases). V was trimmed by 1 base and J by 2 bases, leaving 15 bases between them. Germline V gene sequence: CDR1 KGHDR, CDR2 SFDVKD. The CDR3 is 17 amino acids.

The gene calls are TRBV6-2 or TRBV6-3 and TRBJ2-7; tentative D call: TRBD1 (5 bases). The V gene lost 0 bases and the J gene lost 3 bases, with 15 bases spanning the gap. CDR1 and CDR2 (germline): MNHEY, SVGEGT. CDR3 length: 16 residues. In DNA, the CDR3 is TGTGCCAGCAGTTACTCGGCCGTGGACACCGACTACGAGCAGTACGTC. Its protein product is CASSYSAVDTDYEQYV.